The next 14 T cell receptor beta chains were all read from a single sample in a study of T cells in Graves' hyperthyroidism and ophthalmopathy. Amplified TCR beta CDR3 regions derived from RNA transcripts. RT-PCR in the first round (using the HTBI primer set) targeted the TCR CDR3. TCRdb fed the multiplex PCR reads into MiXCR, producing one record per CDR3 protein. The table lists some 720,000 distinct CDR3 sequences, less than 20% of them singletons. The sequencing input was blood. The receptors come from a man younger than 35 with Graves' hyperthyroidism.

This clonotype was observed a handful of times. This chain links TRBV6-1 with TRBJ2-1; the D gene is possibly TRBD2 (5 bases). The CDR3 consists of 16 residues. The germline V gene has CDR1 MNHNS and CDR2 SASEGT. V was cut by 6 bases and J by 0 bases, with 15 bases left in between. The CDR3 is CASRDRGRGSYNEQFF. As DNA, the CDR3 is TGTGCCAGCAGGGACCGGGGTCGAGGCTCCTACAATGAGCAGTTCTTC.

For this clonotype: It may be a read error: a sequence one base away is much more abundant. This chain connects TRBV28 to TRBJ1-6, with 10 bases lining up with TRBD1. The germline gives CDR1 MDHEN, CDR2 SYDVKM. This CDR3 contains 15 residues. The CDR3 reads CASSLDRGRNSPPHF. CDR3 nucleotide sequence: TGTGCCAGCAGTTTAGACAGGGGGCGGAATTCACCCCCCCACTTT.

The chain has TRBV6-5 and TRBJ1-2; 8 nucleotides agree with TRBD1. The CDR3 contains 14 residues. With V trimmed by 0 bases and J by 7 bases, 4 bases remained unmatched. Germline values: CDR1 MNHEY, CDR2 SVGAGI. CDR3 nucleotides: TGTGCCAGCAGTTACTCAGGCACAGGGGGTGGCTACACCTTC. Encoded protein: CASSYSGTGGGYTF.

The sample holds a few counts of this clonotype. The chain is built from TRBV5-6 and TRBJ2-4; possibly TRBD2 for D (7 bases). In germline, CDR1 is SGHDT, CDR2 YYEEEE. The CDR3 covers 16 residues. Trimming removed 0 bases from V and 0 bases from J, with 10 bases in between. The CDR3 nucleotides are TGTGCCAGCAGCTTGGCGGGGGGCCTAGCCAAAAACATTCAGTACTTC. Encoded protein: CASSLAGGLAKNIQYF.

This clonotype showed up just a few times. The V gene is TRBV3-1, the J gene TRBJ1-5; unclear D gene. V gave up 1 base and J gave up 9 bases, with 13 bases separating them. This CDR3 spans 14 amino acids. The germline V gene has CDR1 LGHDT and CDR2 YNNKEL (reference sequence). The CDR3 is CASSQGSPTLPQHF. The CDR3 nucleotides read TGTGCCAGCAGCCAAGGTTCCCCGACCCTGCCCCAGCATTTT.

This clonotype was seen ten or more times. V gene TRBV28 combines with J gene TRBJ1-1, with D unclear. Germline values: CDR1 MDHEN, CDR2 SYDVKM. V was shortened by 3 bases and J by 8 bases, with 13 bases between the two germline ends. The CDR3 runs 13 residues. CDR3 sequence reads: CASSFTGFSEAFF. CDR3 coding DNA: TGTGCCAGCAGTTTTACCGGATTCTCCGAAGCTTTCTTT.

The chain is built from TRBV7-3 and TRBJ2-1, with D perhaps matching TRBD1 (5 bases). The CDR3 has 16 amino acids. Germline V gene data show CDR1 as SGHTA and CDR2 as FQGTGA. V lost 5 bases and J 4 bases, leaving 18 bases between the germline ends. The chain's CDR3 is CASSPRRTGLYNEQFF. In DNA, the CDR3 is TGTGCCAGCAGCCCACGAAGAACAGGTCTGTACAATGAGCAGTTCTTC.

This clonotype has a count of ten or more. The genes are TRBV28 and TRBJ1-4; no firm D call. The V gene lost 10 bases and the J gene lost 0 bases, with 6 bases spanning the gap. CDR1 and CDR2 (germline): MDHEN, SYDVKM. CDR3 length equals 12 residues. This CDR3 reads CATTSTNEKLFF. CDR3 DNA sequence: TGTGCCACCACCTCAACTAATGAAAAACTGTTTTTT. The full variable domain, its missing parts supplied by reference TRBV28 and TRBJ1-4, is DVKVTQSSRYLVKRTGEKVFLECVQDMDHENMFWYRQDPGLGLRLIYFSYDVKMKEKGDIPEGYSVSREKKERFSLILESASTNQTSMYLCATTSTNEKLFFGSGTQLSVL.

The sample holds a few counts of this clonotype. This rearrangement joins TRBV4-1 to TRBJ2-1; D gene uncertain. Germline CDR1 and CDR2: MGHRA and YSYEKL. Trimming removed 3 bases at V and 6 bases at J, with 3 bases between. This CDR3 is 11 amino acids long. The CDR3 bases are TGCGCCAGCAGCCAGACCAATGAGCAGTTCTTC. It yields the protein CASSQTNEQFF.

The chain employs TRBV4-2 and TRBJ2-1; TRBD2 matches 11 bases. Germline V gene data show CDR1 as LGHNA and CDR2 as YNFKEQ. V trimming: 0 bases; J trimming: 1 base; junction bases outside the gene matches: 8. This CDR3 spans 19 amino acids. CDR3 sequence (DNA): TGTGCCAGCAGCCAAGACCGCCTAGCGGGAGGAGTTTCCTACAATGAGCAGTTCTTC. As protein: CASSQDRLAGGVSYNEQFF.

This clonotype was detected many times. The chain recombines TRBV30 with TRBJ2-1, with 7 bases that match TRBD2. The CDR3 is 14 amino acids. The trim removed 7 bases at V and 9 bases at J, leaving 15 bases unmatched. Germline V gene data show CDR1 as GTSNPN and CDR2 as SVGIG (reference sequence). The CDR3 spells CASSRKEGGLEQFF. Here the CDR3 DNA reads TGTGCCTCGAGCAGAAAGGAGGGAGGGCTTGAGCAGTTCTTC.

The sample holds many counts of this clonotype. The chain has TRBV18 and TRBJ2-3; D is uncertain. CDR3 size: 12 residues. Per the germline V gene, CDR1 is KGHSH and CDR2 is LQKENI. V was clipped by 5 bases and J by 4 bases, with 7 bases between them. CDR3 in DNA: TGTGCCAGCTCATCTAGAGCAGATACGCAGTATTTT. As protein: CASSSRADTQYF.

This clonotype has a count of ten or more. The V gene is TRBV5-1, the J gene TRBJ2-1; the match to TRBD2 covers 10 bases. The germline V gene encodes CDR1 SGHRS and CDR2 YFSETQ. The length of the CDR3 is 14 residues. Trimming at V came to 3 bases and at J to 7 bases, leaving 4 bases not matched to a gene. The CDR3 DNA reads TGCGCCAGCAGCTGGACTAGCGGTATTAATGAGCAGTTCTTC. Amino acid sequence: CASSWTSGINEQFF.

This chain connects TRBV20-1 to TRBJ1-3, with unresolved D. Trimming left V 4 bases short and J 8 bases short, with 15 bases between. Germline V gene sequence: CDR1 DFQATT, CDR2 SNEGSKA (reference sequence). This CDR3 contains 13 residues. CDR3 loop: CSATPNLEDTIYF. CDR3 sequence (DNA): TGCAGTGCTACACCAAACCTGGAGGACACCATATATTTT.